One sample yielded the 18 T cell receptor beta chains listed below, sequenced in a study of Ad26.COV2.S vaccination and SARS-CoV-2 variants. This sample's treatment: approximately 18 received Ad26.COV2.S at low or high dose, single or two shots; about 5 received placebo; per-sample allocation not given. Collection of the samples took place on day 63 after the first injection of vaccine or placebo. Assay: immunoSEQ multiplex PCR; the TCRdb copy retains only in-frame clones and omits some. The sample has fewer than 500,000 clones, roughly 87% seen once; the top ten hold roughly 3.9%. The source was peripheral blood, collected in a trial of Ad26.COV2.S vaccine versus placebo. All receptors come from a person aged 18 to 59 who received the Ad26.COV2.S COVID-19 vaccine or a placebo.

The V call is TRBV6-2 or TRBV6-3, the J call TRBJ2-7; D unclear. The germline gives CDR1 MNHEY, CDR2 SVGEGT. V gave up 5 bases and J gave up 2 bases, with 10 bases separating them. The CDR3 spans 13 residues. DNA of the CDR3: TGTGCCAGCAGTCCCGGGTCCCCCTACGAGCAGTACTTC. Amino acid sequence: CASSPGSPYEQYF.

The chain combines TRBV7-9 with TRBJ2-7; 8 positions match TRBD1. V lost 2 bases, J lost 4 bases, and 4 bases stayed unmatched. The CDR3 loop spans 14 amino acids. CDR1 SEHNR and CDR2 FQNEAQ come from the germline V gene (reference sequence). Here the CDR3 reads CASSLQGAPYEQYF. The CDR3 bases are TGTGCCAGCAGCTTACAGGGGGCCCCATACGAGCAGTACTTC. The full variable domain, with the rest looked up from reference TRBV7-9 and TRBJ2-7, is DTGVSQNPRHKITKRGQNVTFRCDPISEHNRLYWYRQTLGQGPEFLTYFQNEAQLEKSRLLSDRFSAERPKGSFSTLEIQRTEQGDSAMYLCASSLQGAPYEQYFGPGTRLTVT.

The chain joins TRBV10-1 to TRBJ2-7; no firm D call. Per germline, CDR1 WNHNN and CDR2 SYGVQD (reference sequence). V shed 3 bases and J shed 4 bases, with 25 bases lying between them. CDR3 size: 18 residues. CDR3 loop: CASSDGGWSPQDGYEQYF. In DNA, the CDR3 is TGCGCCAGCAGTGACGGCGGTTGGTCACCTCAAGATGGGTACGAGCAGTACTTC.

The DNA of the CDR3 is TGTGCCAGCAGCACCCGGACTAGCGGAATAAGCTCCTACGAGCAGTACTTC. This sequence encodes CASSTRTSGISSYEQYF. The chain is built from TRBV5-4 and TRBJ2-7, with TRBD2 matching over 10 bases. Germline CDR1 SGHNT, CDR2 YYREEE (reference sequence). The CDR3 is 17 amino acids. The V gene end was trimmed by 4 bases and the J gene end by 0 bases; junction bases not matched to a gene: 10.

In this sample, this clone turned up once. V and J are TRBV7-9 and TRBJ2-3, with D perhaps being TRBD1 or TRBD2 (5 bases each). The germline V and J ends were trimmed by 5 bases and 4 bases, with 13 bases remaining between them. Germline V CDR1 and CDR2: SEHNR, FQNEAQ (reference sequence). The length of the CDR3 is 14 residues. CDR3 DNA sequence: TGTGCCAGCAGCCCCCGAGGGGCGGCAGATACGCAGTATTTT. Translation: CASSPRGAADTQYF. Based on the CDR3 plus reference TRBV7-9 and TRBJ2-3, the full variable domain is DTGVSQNPRHKITKRGQNVTFRCDPISEHNRLYWYRQTLGQGPEFLTYFQNEAQLEKSRLLSDRFSAERPKGSFSTLEIQRTEQGDSAMYLCASSPRGAADTQYFGPGTRLTVL.

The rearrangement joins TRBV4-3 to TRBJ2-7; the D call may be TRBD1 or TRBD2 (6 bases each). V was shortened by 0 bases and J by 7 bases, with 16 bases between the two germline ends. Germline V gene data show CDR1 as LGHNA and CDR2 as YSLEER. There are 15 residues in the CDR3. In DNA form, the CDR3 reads TGCGCCAGCAGCCAAGAGGGGGGCCTAGGTGGGGAGCAGTACTTC. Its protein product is CASSQEGGLGGEQYF.

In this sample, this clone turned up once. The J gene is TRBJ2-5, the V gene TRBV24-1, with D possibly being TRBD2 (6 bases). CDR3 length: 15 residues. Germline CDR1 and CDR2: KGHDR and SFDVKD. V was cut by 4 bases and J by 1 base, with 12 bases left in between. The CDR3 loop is CATSDSRRAQETQYF. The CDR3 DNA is TGTGCCACCAGTGACTCCCGGAGGGCCCAAGAGACCCAGTACTTC.

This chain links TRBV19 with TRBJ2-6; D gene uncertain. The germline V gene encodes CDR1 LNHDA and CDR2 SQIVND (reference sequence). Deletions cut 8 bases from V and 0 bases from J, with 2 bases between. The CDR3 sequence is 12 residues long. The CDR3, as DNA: TGTGCCAGTTACTCTGGGGCCAACGTCCTGACTTTC. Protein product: CASYSGANVLTF. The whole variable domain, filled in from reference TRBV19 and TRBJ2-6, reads DGGITQSPKYLFRKEGQNVTLSCEQNLNHDAMYWYRQDPGQGLRLIYYSQIVNDFQKGDIAEGYSVSREKKESFPLTVTSAQKNPTAFYLCASYSGANVLTFGAGSRLTVL.

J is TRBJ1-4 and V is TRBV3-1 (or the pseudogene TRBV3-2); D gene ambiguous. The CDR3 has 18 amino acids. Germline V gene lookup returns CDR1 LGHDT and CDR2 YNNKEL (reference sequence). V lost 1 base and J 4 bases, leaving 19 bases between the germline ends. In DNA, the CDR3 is TGTGCCAGCAGCCAAGCAAGGGCGGGTCTACCGTTTAATGAAAAACTGTTTTTT. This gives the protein CASSQARAGLPFNEKLFF.

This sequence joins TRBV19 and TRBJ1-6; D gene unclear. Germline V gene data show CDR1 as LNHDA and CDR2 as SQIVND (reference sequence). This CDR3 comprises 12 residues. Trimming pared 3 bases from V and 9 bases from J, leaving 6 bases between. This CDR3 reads CASSILSSPLHF. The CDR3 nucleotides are TGTGCCAGTAGTATCTTATCTTCACCCCTCCACTTT. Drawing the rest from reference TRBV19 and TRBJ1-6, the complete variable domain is DGGITQSPKYLFRKEGQNVTLSCEQNLNHDAMYWYRQDPGQGLRLIYYSQIVNDFQKGDIAEGYSVSREKKESFPLTVTSAQKNPTAFYLCASSILSSPLHFGNGTRLTVT.

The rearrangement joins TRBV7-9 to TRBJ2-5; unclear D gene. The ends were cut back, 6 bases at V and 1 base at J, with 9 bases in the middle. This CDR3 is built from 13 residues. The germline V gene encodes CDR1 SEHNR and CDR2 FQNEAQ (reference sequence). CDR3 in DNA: TGTGCCAGCAGTAGGGTAATCCAAGAGACCCAGTACTTC. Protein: CASSRVIQETQYF. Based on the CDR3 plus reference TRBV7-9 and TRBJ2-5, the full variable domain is DTGVSQNPRHKITKRGQNVTFRCDPISEHNRLYWYRQTLGQGPEFLTYFQNEAQLEKSRLLSDRFSAERPKGSFSTLEIQRTEQGDSAMYLCASSRVIQETQYFGPGTRLLVL.

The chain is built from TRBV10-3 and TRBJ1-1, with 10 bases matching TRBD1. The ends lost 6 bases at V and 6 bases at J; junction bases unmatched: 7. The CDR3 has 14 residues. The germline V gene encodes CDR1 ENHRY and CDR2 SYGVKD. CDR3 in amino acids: CAISHRDRGPEAFF. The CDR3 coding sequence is TGTGCCATCAGCCACCGGGACAGGGGCCCTGAAGCTTTCTTT.

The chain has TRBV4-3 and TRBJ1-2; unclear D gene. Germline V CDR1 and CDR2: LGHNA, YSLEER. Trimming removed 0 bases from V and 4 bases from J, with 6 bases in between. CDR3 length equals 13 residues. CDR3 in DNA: TGCGCCAGCAGCCAAGACAGGTCCTATGGCTACACCTTC. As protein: CASSQDRSYGYTF.

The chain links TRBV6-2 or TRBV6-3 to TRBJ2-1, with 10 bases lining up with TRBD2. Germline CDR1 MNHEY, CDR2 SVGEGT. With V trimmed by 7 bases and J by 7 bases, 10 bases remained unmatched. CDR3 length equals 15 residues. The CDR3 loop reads CASNPSGSIRNEQFF. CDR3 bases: TGTGCCAGCAACCCTAGCGGGAGCATTAGGAATGAGCAGTTCTTC.

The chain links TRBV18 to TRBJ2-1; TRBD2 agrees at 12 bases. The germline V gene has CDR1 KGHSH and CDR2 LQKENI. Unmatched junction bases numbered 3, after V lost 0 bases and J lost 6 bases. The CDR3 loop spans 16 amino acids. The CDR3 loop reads CASSPPGLAGFNEQFF. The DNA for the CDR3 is TGTGCCAGCTCACCACCGGGACTAGCGGGCTTCAATGAGCAGTTCTTC.

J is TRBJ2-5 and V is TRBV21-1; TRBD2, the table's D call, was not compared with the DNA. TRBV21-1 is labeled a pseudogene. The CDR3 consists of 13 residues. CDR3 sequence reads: CASSREDQETQYF. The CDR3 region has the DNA TGTGCCAGCAGCAGGGAGGACCAAGAGACCCAGTACTTC.

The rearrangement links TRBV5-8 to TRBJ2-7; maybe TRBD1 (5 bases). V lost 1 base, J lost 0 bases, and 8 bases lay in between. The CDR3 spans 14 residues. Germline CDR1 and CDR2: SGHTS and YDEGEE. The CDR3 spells CASSLSGLSYEQYF. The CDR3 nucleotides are TGTGCCAGCAGCTTGTCAGGGCTCTCCTACGAGCAGTACTTC.

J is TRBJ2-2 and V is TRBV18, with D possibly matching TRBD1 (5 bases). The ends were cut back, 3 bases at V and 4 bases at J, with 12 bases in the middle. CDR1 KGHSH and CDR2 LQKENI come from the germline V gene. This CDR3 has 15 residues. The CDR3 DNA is TGTGCCAGCTCACCCTCATACGACAGCACCGGGGAGCTGTTTTTT. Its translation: CASSPSYDSTGELFF.